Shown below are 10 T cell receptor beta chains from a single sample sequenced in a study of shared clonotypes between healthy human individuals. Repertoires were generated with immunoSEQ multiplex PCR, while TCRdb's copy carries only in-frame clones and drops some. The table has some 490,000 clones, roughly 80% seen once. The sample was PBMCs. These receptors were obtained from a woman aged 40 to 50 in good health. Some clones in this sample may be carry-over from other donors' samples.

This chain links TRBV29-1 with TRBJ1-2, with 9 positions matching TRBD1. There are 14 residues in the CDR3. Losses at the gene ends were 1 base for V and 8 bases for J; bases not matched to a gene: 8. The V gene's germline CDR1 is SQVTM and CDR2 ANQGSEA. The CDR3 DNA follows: TGCAGCGTTGAAGGAGGGACAGGGTCTGGAGGCTACACCTTC. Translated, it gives CSVEGGTGSGGYTF. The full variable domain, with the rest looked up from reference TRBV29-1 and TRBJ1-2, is SAVISQKPSRDICQRGTSLTIQCQVDSQVTMMFWYRQQPGQSLTLIATANQGSEATYESGFVIDKFPISRPNLTFSTLTVSNMSPEDSSIYLCSVEGGTGSGGYTFGSGTRLTVV.

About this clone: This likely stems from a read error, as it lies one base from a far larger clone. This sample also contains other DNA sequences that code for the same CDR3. CDR3 protein: CASSPLQGVGDNEQFF. The CDR3 DNA reads as TGTGCCAGCAGTCCGCTACAGGGTGTTGGCGACAATGAGCAGTTCTTC. V gene TRBV25-1 combines with J gene TRBJ2-1; a weak D match, TRBD1 (6 bases). With 5 bases removed from V and 5 bases from J, the gap between germline ends came to 19 bases. CDR3 size: 16 residues. Per the germline V gene, CDR1 is MGHDK and CDR2 is SYGVNS. The variable domain in full, with the rest retrieved from reference TRBV25-1 and TRBJ2-1, is EADIYQTPRYLVIGTGKKITLECSQTMGHDKMYWYQQDPGMELHLIHYSYGVNSTEKGDLSSESTVSRIRTEHFPLTLESARPSHTSQYLCASSPLQGVGDNEQFFGPGTRLTVL.

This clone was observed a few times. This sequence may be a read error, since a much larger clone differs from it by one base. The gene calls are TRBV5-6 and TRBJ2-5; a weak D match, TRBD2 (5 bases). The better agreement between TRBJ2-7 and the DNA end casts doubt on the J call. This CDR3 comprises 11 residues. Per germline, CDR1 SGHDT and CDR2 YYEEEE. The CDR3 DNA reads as TGTGCCAGCAGCCGGGGTTACGAGCAGTACTTC. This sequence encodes CASSRGYEQYF.

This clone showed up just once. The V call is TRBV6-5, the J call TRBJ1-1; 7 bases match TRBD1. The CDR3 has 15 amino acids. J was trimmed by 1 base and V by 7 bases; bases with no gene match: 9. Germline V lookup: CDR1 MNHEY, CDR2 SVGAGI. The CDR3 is CASTPDRVGNTEAFF. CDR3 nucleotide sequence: TGTGCCAGCACCCCCGACAGGGTGGGGAACACTGAAGCTTTCTTT.

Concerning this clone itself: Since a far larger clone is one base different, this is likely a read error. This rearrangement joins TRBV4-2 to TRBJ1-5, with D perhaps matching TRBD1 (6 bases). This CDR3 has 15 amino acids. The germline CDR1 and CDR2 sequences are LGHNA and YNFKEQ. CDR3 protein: CASSHNGEGGQPHHF. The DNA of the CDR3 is TGTGCCAGCAGCCATAACGGGGAGGGTGGACAGCCCCATCATTTT.

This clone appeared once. DNA for the CDR3: TGTGCCAGCGGCGCTCCCGTAAACTATGGCTACACCTTC. Its translation is CASGAPVNYGYTF. The V call is TRBV7-2, the J call TRBJ1-2; no reliable D call. Germline V gene data show CDR1 as SGHTA and CDR2 as FQGNSA. The CDR3 loop spans 13 amino acids. The ends were cut back, 8 bases at V and 2 bases at J, with 12 bases in the middle.

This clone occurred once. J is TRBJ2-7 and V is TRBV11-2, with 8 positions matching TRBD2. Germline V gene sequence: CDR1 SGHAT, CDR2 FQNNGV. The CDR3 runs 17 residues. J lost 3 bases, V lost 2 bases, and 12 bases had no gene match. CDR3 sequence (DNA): TGTGCCAGCAGCTTAACCCTTCCGGGACTAGAGGGCTACGAGCAGTACTTC. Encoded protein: CASSLTLPGLEGYEQYF.

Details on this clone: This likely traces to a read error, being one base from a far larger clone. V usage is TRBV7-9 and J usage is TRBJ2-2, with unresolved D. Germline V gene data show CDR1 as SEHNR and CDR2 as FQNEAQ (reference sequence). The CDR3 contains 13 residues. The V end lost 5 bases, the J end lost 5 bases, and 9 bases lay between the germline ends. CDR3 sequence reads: CASSAAVTGELFF. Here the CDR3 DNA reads TGTGCCAGCAGCGCCGCAGTGACCGGGGAGCTGTTTTTT.

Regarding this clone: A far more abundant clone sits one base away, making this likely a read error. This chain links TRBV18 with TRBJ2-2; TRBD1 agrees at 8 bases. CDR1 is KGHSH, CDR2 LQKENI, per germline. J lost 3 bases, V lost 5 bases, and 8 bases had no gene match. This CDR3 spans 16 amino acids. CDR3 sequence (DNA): TGTGCCAGCTCAACGCAGGGGGCTCGGGACACCGGGGAGCTGTTTTTT. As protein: CASSTQGARDTGELFF.

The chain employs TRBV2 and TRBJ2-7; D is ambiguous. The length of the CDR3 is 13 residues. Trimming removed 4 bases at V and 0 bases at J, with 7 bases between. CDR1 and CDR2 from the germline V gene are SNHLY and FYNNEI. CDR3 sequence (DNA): TGTGCCAGCAGTGTGGGAAGCTCCTACGAGCAGTACTTC. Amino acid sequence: CASSVGSSYEQYF.